The TCR beta chain described here comes from a study of cytomegalovirus exposure and HLA in healthy donors. PCR employed 60 Vbeta and 13 Jbeta primers. TCRdb keeps only in-frame clones here, not all; method: immunoSEQ multiplex PCR. The profile shows 150,000 or so clones, roughly 84% of them singletons. The CDR3 spans 16 residues. Trimming at V came to 6 bases and at J to 0 bases, leaving 8 bases not matched to a gene. Germline V gene sequence: CDR1 SGHDT, CDR2 YYEEEE. The chain joins TRBV5-6 to TRBJ1-3; TRBD1 agrees at 8 bases. What was sequenced was PBMCs. The receptor was isolated from a man between 25 and 39 years old in good health and CMV-seronegative. CDR3 in amino acids: CASILTGDPSGNTIYF. Written as DNA, the CDR3 is TGTGCCAGCATTTTGACAGGGGATCCCTCTGGAAACACCATATATTTT.